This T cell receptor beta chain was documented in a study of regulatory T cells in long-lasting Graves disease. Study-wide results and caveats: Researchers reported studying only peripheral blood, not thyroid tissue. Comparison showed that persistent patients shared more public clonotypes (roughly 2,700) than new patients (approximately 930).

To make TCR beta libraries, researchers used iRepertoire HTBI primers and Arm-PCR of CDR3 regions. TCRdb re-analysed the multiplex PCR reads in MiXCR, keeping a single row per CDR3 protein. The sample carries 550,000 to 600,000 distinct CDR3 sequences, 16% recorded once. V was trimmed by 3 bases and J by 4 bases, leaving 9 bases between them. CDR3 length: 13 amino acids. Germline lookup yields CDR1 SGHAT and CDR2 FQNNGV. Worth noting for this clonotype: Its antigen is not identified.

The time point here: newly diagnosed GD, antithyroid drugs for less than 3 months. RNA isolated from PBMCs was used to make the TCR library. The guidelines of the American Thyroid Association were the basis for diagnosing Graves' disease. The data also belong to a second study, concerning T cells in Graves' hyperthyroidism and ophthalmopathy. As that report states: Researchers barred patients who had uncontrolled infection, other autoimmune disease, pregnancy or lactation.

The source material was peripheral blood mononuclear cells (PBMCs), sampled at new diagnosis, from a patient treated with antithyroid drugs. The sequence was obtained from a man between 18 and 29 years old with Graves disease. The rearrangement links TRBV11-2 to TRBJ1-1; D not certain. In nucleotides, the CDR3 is TGTGCCAGCAGCTTTCTCGAGGTCACTGAAGCTTTCTTT. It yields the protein CASSFLEVTEAFF.